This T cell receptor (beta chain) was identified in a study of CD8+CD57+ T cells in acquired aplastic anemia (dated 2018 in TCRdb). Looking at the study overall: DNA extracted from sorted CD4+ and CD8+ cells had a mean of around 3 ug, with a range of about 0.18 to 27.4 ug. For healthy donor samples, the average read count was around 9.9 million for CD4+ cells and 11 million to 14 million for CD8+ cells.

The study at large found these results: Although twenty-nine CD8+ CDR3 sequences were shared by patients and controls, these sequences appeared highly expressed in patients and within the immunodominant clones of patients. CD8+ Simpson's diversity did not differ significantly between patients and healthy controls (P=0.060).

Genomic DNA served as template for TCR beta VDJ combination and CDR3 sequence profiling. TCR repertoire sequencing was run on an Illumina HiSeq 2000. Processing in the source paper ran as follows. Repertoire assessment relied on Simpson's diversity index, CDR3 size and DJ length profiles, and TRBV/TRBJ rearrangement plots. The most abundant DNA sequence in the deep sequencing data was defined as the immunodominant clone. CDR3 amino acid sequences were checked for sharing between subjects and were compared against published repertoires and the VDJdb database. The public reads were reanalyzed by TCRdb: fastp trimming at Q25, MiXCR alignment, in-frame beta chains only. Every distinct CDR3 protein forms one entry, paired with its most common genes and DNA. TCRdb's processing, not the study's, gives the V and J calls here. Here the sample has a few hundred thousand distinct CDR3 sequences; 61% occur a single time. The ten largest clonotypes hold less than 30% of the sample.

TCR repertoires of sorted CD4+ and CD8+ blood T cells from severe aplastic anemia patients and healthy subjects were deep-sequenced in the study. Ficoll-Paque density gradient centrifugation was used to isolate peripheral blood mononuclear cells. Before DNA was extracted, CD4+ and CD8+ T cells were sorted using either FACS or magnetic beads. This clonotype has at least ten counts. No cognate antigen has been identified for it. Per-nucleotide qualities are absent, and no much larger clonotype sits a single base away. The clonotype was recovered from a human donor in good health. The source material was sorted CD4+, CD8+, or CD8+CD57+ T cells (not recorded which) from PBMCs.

The CDR3 sequence is CASSRLAGGGNTGELFF. The nucleotide sequence reads as follows: TGTGCCAGCAGTCGTTTAGCGGGAGGGGGTAACACCGGGGAGCTGTTTTTT. The rearrangement joined TRBV6-5 to TRBJ2-2, and TRBD2 matches 11 of the central bases. Ends trimmed: V by 5 bases, J by 2 bases; bases unmatched to a gene: 7. Counted from cysteine to phenylalanine, this CDR3 has 17 amino acids. The kept DNA is CDR3 alone, 51 bases in frame from the first base. Looking up the germline V gene yields CDR1 MNHEY and CDR2 SVGAGI.